This entry lists 2 T cell receptor beta chains sequenced from one sample in a study of T cells after yellow fever vaccination. Each CDR3 protein gets one entry after TCRdb re-called the 5' RACE reads with MiXCR. The sample has some 600,000 distinct CDR3 sequences, about 15% seen once. The starting material was PBMCs, obtained about 5 days after the first yellow fever vaccination. The source of these receptors is a man aged 18 to 30 who received the YFV17D yellow fever vaccine.

The chain recombines TRBV6-1 with TRBJ2-1, with 11 positions matching TRBD2. V lost 5 bases and J lost 3; bases outside the gene matches: 3. This CDR3 is 15 amino acids long. Germline V gene lookup returns CDR1 MNHNS and CDR2 SASEGT. The CDR3 nucleotides are TGTGCCAGCAGTAAGGGACTAGCGGTCTACAATGAGCAGTTCTTC. Translating it yields CASSKGLAVYNEQFF.

The chain combines TRBV7-3 with TRBJ2-3, with TRBD2 matching 7 bases. Trimming at V came to 5 bases and at J to 1 base, leaving 6 bases not matched to a gene. The CDR3 is made up of 15 amino acids. Germline V gene lookup returns CDR1 SGHTA and CDR2 FQGTGA. CDR3 amino acids: CASSPSGPRTDTQYF. CDR3 sequence (DNA): TGTGCCAGCAGCCCTAGCGGCCCACGCACAGATACGCAGTATTTT.